Sequencing of this T cell receptor (beta chain) was carried out in a study of T cells in Graves' hyperthyroidism and ophthalmopathy. Study-wide results and caveats: Blood samples included most of the expanded thyroid clonotypes exceeding 0.001.

Between the trimmed V and J ends, which lost 8 bases and 0 bases, there was a span of 17 bases. This CDR3 has 15 residues. Germline V gene lookup returns CDR1 MDHEN and CDR2 SYDVKM. Ophthalmopathy patients had Clinical Activity Score at least 3, NOSPECS grade at least 4, duration under 3 months. Source material for PBMCs was less than 12 ml fresh peripheral blood. About this clonotype: What it binds is not known.

Template material for amplifying TCR beta CDR3 regions consisted of RNA transcripts. Primed by the HTBI set, a first-round RT-PCR was run on the TCR CDR3. TCRdb used MiXCR to reprocess the multiplex PCR reads, holding one entry per CDR3 protein. Among about 350,000 distinct CDR3 sequences listed, 15% to 20% were seen once. The receptor comes from a woman aged 40 to 50 with Graves' ophthalmopathy. The chain employs TRBV28 and TRBJ2-7; D gene unclear. Sequenced input: blood. The CDR3 sequence: CASGPGPASSYEQYF. The CDR3 DNA reads as TGTGCCAGCGGGCCCGGGCCAGCGAGCTCCTACGAGCAGTACTTC.